This T cell receptor beta chain was captured in a study of blood T cell repertoires in COVID-19. Overall study: Some COVID-19 samples were acute and others convalescent; all came from the United States, Italy and Spain.

The CDR3 runs to 14 residues. Germline loops: CDR1 SEHNR, CDR2 FQNEAQ (reference sequence). V lost 5 bases, J lost 5 bases, and 8 bases stayed unmatched. This table comes from immunoSEQ multiplex PCR, and its TCRdb copy is limited to in-frame clones, with some not included. The data hold some 100,000 clones, with 85% to 90% observed a single time. The clonotype originates from a woman aged 80 or older with active COVID-19. The sample comprised peripheral blood. This chain links TRBV7-9 with TRBJ2-7; 8 positions agree with TRBD1. The CDR3 DNA reads TGTGCCAGCAGCCCACCGGGACAGGTAGACGAGCAGTACTTC. This gives the protein CASSPPGQVDEQYF.